This T cell receptor (beta chain) was identified in a study of blood T cells in healthy people across ages. Overall study: Per every two T cells, about one barcoded beta molecule was captured by template switching.

Combining a sample-barcoded 5' primer with a J-beta primer mix, a second PCR ran for roughly 7 to 12 cycles. Each CDR3 protein gets one entry after TCRdb re-called the 5' RACE reads with MiXCR. This sample has 700,000 to 800,000 distinct CDR3 sequences, with 40% to 45% found just once. The CDR3 is 14 residues long. The germline gives CDR1 SGHVS, CDR2 FQNEAQ. Trimming cost V 1 base and J 6 bases, with 13 bases left between them. Input material: blood. The rearrangement joins TRBV7-8 to TRBJ2-7; the D gene is possibly TRBD1 (6 bases). This TCR derives from a woman aged 55-69 years in good health. The CDR3 is CASSLEGTLSEQYF. The CDR3 coding sequence is TGTGCCAGCAGCTTAGAAGGGACATTAAGCGAGCAGTACTTC.